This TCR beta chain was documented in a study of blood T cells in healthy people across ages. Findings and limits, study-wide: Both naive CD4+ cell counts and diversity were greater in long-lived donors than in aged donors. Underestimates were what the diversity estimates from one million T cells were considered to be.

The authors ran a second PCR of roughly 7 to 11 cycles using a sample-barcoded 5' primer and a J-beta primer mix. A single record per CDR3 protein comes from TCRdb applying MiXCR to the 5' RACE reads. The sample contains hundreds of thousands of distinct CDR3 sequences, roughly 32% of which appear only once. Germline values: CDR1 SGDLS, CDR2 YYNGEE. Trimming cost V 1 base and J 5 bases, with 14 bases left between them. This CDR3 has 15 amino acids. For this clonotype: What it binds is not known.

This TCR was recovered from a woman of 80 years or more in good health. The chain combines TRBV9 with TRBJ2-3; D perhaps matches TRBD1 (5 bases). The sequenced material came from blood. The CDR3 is CASSVRGLGVDTQYF. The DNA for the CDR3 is TGTGCCAGCAGCGTAAGGGGATTAGGTGTAGATACGCAGTATTTT. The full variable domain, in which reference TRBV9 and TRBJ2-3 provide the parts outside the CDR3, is DSGVTQTPKHLITATGQRVTLRCSPRSGDLSVYWYQQSLDQGLQFLIQYYNGEERAKGNILERFSAQQFPDLHSELNLSSLELGDSALYFCASSVRGLGVDTQYFGPGTRLTVL.